This T cell receptor (beta chain) is from a study of blood T cell repertoires in COVID-19. Study background: There were acute and convalescent COVID-19 samples, and they came from the United States, Italy and Spain.

Germline assignment: CDR1 SGHDT and CDR2 YYEEEE. Trimming cost V 7 bases and J 0 bases, with 14 bases left between them. There are 15 residues in the CDR3. Followed over time, Seattle patients had been enrolled while infection was active. Generated by immunoSEQ multiplex PCR, the TCRdb table keeps only in-frame clones and is missing some. This sample yields roughly 180,000 clones, of which more than 80% are seen a single time; 9.5% to 11% belongs to the top ten. The chain links TRBV5-6 to TRBJ1-3; D is uncertain. The TCR originated in a woman in her thirties or forties with COVID-19, enrolled during active disease. Sequenced material: peripheral blood. The CDR3 spells CASGYSSNSGNTIYF. The CDR3 DNA reads as TGTGCCAGCGGTTACAGTTCTAACTCTGGAAACACCATATATTTT.